A single sample is the source of the 16 T cell receptor beta chains below, sequenced in a study of T cells in narcolepsy. Profiled with immunoSEQ multiplex PCR; TCRdb holds only in-frame clones, not every one. The sample records tens of thousands of clones, 75% to 80% being singletons. The sample consisted of CD45RA- memory CD4+ T cells from PBMCs. All receptors derive from a human donor with narcolepsy.

The chain combines TRBV18 with TRBJ2-6; 7 nucleotides line up with TRBD1. Germline values: CDR1 KGHSH, CDR2 LQKENI. This CDR3 has 18 residues. V gave up 2 bases and J gave up 0 bases; unmatched junction bases: 7. CDR3 coding DNA: TGTGCCAGCTCACCAAGCTCTCCAGGGGGCTCTGGGGCCAACGTCCTGACTTTC. Translated: CASSPSSPGGSGANVLTF.

The V and J genes are TRBV5-1 and TRBJ1-4; 7 positions match TRBD1. Trimming took 0 bases from V and 5 from J; bases not matched to a gene: 1. The CDR3 has 14 amino acids. Germline values: CDR1 SGHRS, CDR2 YFSETQ. The CDR3, as DNA: TGCGCCAGCAGCTTGGGACAGGGAAATGAAAAACTGTTTTTT. It encodes CASSLGQGNEKLFF.

The rearrangement uses TRBV7-4 and TRBJ2-7; D is perhaps TRBD2 (7 bases). The CDR3 covers 16 residues. V was cut by 5 bases and J by 6 bases, with 23 bases left in between. Germline CDR1 is SGHVT and CDR2 is SQSDAQ. DNA of the CDR3: TGTGCCAGCAGCCCGCTTACAAGGGCGGGGGCTGGCGAGCAGTACTTC. Its translation is CASSPLTRAGAGEQYF.

Here the CDR3 reads CASSVAGGGGSDTQYF. The CDR3 region has the DNA TGTGCCAGCAGCGTAGCTGGGGGCGGGGGTTCAGATACGCAGTATTTT. V and J are TRBV9 and TRBJ2-3; perhaps TRBD2 as D (7 bases). From germline, CDR1 is SGDLS and CDR2 YYNGEE. The CDR3 covers 16 residues. The ends were cut back, 0 bases at V and 4 bases at J, with 15 bases in the middle.

The chain carries TRBV29-1 and TRBJ2-5; TRBD2 matches at 8 bases. This CDR3 has 14 amino acids. The junction had 7 bases not matched to a gene; V was cut back by 7 bases and J by 0 bases. Germline V CDR1 and CDR2: SQVTM, ANQGSEA. CDR3: CSALGRGDQETQYF. CDR3 in DNA: TGCAGCGCCTTGGGGCGGGGGGACCAAGAGACCCAGTACTTC.

The chain recombines TRBV11-3 with TRBJ1-1; D not resolved. Deletions cut 0 bases from V and 1 base from J, with 12 bases between. The CDR3 runs to 16 residues. CDR1 and CDR2 (germline): SGHNT, YENEEA. The CDR3 protein is CASSLDSARANTEAFF. The CDR3 nucleotides read TGTGCCAGCAGCTTAGATTCAGCCAGAGCGAACACTGAAGCTTTCTTT. The full variable domain, rest sourced from reference TRBV11-3 and TRBJ1-1, is EAGVVQSPRYKIIEKKQPVAFWCNPISGHNTLYWYLQNLGQGPELLIRYENEEAVDDSQLPKDRFSAERLKGVDSTLKIQPAELGDSAVYLCASSLDSARANTEAFFGQGTRLTVV.

The V call is TRBV4-1, the J call TRBJ2-7, with 8 bases aligning to TRBD1. CDR1 is MGHRA, CDR2 YSYEKL, per germline. Trimming removed 6 bases from V and 4 bases from J; junction bases left unmatched: 11. The CDR3 is 15 residues long. The CDR3 loop is CASRTIPGQEYEQYF. For the CDR3, the DNA is TGCGCCAGCAGAACCATTCCGGGACAGGAATACGAGCAGTACTTC.

The genes are TRBV4-1 and TRBJ1-3, with D uncertain. The germline V gene encodes CDR1 MGHRA and CDR2 YSYEKL. This CDR3 region has 18 residues. With 1 base removed from V and 0 bases from J, the gap between germline ends came to 16 bases. The DNA for the CDR3 is TGCGCCAGCAGCCAAGGTATCCTTCGACACCGCTCTGGAAACACCATATATTTT. Translated, it gives CASSQGILRHRSGNTIYF.

The CDR3 protein is CASSGGQGGTSPLHF. CDR3 coding DNA: TGTGCCAGTAGTGGGGGACAGGGTGGGACGTCACCCCTCCACTTT. The genes are TRBV19 and TRBJ1-6; 9 bases align to TRBD1. This CDR3 region has 15 residues. Germline-derived CDR1 and CDR2 are LNHDA and SQIVND (reference sequence). J lost 10 bases, V lost 5 bases, and 9 bases had no gene match.

The CDR3 spells CASSLDTEAFF. The CDR3 DNA reads TGTGCCAGCAGCCTGGACACTGAAGCTTTCTTT. The rearrangement joins TRBV5-4 to TRBJ1-1; D gene uncertain. V was clipped by 4 bases and J by 3 bases, with 4 bases between them. Germline CDR1 and CDR2: SGHNT and YYREEE (reference sequence). This CDR3 region has 11 residues. Combining the CDR3 with reference TRBV5-4 and TRBJ1-1 gives the whole variable domain ETGVTQSPTHLIKTRGQQVTLRCSSQSGHNTVSWYQQALGQGPQFIFQYYREEENGRGNFPPRFSGLQFPNYSSELNVNALELDDSALYLCASSLDTEAFFGQGTRLTVV.

The chain links TRBV5-4 to TRBJ2-4, with D possibly being TRBD2 (6 bases). This CDR3 is 14 amino acids long. Germline CDR1 is SGHNT and CDR2 is YYREEE (reference sequence). Trimming pared 4 bases from V and 3 bases from J, leaving 11 bases between. The CDR3 region is CASSRRDFKNIQYF. CDR3 nucleotide sequence: TGTGCCAGCAGCAGGCGGGATTTCAAAAACATTCAGTACTTC.

This sequence joins TRBV7-2 and TRBJ2-2, with 11 bases identical to TRBD2. Trimming at V came to 4 bases and at J to 5 bases, leaving 3 bases not matched to a gene. CDR3 length: 15 residues. Germline CDR1 SGHTA, CDR2 FQGNSA. The CDR3 reads CASSWGTSGTGELFF. The CDR3 bases are TGTGCCAGCAGCTGGGGGACTAGCGGTACCGGGGAGCTGTTTTTT. Combining the CDR3 with reference TRBV7-2 and TRBJ2-2 gives the whole variable domain GAGVSQSPSNKVTEKGKDVELRCDPISGHTALYWYRQSLGQGLEFLIYFQGNSAPDKSGLPSDRFSAERTGGSVSTLTIQRTQQEDSAVYLCASSWGTSGTGELFFGEGSRLTVL.

V is TRBV18 and J is TRBJ2-7; the D gene is possibly TRBD1 (5 bases). Trimming removed 1 base at V and 2 bases at J, with 9 bases between. Germline CDR1 and CDR2: KGHSH and LQKENI. The CDR3 extends over 14 amino acids. The CDR3 loop reads CASSPRTGPYEQYF. CDR3 in DNA: TGTGCCAGCTCACCACGTACAGGTCCCTACGAGCAGTACTTC.

V gene TRBV5-1 combines with J gene TRBJ2-3, with D possibly called TRBD1 or TRBD2 (6 bases each). V was trimmed by 0 bases and J by 5 bases, leaving 19 bases between them. Germline CDR1 SGHRS, CDR2 YFSETQ. The CDR3 length is 17 residues. The CDR3 DNA is TGCGCCAGCAGCTTGGCCTCTGGGGGGCTCCGGGGAGATACGCAGTATTTT. As protein: CASSLASGGLRGDTQYF.

In this sample, this clone turned up a few times. In DNA form, the CDR3 reads TGTGCCAGCAGCTTAAGTCAGGACAGGGGGAGAGATACGCAGTATTTT. Protein: CASSLSQDRGRDTQYF. V is TRBV11-2 and J is TRBJ2-3, with 10 bases that match TRBD1. V gave up 2 bases and J gave up 5 bases; unmatched junction bases: 7. Germline V lookup: CDR1 SGHAT, CDR2 FQNNGV. The CDR3 runs to 16 residues.

The CDR3 sequence is CASSPGGQGFDEQYF. The CDR3 DNA follows: TGTGCCAGCTCACCAGGGGGACAGGGATTCGACGAGCAGTACTTC. The genes are TRBV18 and TRBJ2-5, with 9 positions matching TRBD1. The DNA end is more similar to TRBJ2-7, so the J call may be wrong. The CDR3 has 15 amino acids. Germline-derived CDR1 and CDR2 are KGHSH and LQKENI.